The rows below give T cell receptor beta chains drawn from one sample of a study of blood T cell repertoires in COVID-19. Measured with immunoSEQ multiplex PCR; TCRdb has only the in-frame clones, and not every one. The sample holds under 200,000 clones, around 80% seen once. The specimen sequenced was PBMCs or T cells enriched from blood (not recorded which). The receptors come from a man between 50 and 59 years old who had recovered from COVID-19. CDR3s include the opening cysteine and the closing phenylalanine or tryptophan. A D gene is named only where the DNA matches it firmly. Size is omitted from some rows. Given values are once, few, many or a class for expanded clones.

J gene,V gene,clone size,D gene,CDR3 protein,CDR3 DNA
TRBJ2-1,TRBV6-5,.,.,CASSTLAGSYNEQFF,TGTGCCAGTTCCACACTAGCTGGATCCTACAATGAGCAGTTCTTC
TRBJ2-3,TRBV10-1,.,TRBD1,CASSERGRRDTQYF,TGCGCCAGCAGTGAGAGGGGGCGGAGAGATACGCAGTATTTT
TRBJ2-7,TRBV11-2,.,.,CASSLEGASSYEQYF,TGTGCCAGCAGCTTGGAAGGGGCTTCATCCTACGAGCAGTACTTC
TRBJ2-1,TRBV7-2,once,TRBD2,CASSSGTSGGAGEQFF,TGTGCCAGCAGTTCCGGGACTAGCGGGGGGGCCGGTGAGCAGTTCTTC
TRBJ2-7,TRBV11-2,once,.,CASSLSFRDEQYF,TGTGCCAGCAGCCTCTCATTCCGCGACGAGCAGTACTTC
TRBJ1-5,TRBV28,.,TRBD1,CASSDPQGARVQPQHF,TGTGCCAGCAGTGATCCCCAGGGGGCGCGGGTTCAGCCCCAGCATTTT
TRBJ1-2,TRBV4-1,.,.,CASSQDSGGNYGYTF,TGCGCCAGCAGCCAAGATTCTGGAGGTAACTATGGCTACACCTTC
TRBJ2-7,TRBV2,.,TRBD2,CASRTSGVLYEQYF,TGTGCCAGTAGGACTAGCGGGGTTCTCTACGAGCAGTACTTC
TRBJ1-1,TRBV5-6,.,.,CASSLEAVLSTEAFF,TGTGCCAGCAGCTTGGAGGCGGTCTTGAGCACTGAAGCTTTCTTT
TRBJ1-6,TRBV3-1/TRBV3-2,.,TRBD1,CASSQGTGTPSPLHF,TGTGCCAGCAGCCAGGGGACAGGGACCCCTTCACCCCTCCACTTT
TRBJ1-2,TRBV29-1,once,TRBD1,CSVGQGSNYGYTF,TGCAGCGTTGGACAGGGGTCTAACTATGGCTACACCTTC
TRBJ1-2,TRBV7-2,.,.,CASSPEGGAYGYTF,TGTGCCAGCAGCCCAGAGGGAGGGGCCTATGGCTACACCTTC
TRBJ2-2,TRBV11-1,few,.,CASSLGGLPGELFF,TGTGCCAGCAGCTTAGGCGGCTTGCCAGGGGAGCTGTTTTTT
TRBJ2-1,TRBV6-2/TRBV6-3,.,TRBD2,CASSYPSGGESRWSYNEQFF,TGTGCCAGCAGTTATCCCTCGGGGGGGGAAAGTAGATGGTCCTACAATGAGCAGTTCTTC
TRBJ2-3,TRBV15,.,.,CATSRDLSSTDTQYF,TGTGCCACCAGCAGAGATTTGTCTAGCACAGATACGCAGTATTTT
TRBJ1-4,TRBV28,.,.,CASTPLEGKDEKLFF,TGTGCCAGCACTCCATTGGAGGGGAAGGACGAAAAACTGTTTTTT
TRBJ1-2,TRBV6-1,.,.,CASSEQEGGRGYTF,TGTGCCAGCAGTGAACAGGAAGGGGGTCGGGGCTACACCTTC
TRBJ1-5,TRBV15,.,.,CATSDPLDSDISNQPQHF,TGTGCCACCAGCGATCCCTTGGACAGCGATATTAGCAATCAGCCCCAGCATTTT
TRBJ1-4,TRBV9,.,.,CASTRGGSNEKLFF,TGTGCCAGCACCCGCGGGGGGTCTAATGAAAAACTGTTTTTT
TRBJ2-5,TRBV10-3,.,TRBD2,CAISAGLAGGRQETQYF,TGTGCCATCAGTGCTGGACTAGCGGGCGGCCGCCAAGAGACCCAGTACTTC
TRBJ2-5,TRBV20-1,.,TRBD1,CSASLRVGGETQYF,TGCAGTGCTAGTCTAAGGGTAGGGGGCGAGACCCAGTACTTC
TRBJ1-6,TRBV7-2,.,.,CAIGVPNNSPLHF,TGTGCCATCGGGGTACCCAATAATTCACCCCTCCACTTT
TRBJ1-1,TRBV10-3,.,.,CASGGLTQREAFF,TGTGCCTCTGGGGGACTCACTCAAAGAGAAGCTTTCTTT
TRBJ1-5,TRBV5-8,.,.,CASRPLWRGDGNQPQHF,TGTGCCAGCAGGCCTCTTTGGCGGGGGGATGGCAATCAGCCCCAGCATTTT
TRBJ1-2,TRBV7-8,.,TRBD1,CASSQNPGGQGGYTF,TGTGCCAGCAGCCAAAATCCAGGGGGCCAAGGGGGCTACACCTTC
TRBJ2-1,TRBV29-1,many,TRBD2,CSVATSDYNEQFF,TGCAGCGTTGCGACTAGCGACTACAATGAGCAGTTCTTC
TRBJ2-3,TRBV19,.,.,CASSLSWGNTDTQYF,TGTGCCAGTAGTCTGTCGTGGGGCAACACAGATACGCAGTATTTT
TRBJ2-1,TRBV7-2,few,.,CASSLAYEQFF,TGTGCCAGCAGCTTAGCCTATGAGCAGTTCTTC
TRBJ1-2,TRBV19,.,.,CASTTTGRALYGYTF,TGTGCCAGTACCACAACCGGGAGGGCTCTCTATGGCTACACCTTC
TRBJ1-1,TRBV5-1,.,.,CASSQQGGNTEAFF,TGCGCCAGCAGCCAACAGGGCGGGAACACTGAAGCTTTCTTT
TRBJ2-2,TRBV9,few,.,CASSPLGVNTGELFF,TGTGCCAGCAGCCCCCTAGGAGTGAACACCGGGGAGCTGTTTTTT
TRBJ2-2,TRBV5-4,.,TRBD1,CASSLGGRELFF,TGTGCCAGCAGCCTAGGGGGCCGGGAGCTGTTTTTT
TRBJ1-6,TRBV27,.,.,CASSLGWRNSPLHF,TGTGCCAGCAGTTTGGGTTGGAGAAATTCACCCCTCCACTTT
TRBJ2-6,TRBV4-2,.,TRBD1,CASSQEGTGISGANVLTF,TGTGCCAGCAGCCAAGAGGGGACAGGGATTTCTGGGGCCAACGTCCTGACTTTC
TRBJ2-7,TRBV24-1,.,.,CATSDAGKYEQYF,TGTGCCACCAGTGACGCGGGGAAGTACGAGCAGTACTTC
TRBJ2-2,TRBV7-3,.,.,CASSTGNTGELFF,TGTGCCAGCAGCACAGGGAACACCGGGGAGCTGTTTTTT
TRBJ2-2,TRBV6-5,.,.,CASSYPETGNTGELFF,TGTGCCAGCAGTTACCCGGAGACAGGGAACACCGGGGAGCTGTTTTTT
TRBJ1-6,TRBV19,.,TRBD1,CASSPRPGGNSPLHF,TGTGCCAGTAGTCCTAGGCCAGGGGGCAATTCACCCCTCCACTTT
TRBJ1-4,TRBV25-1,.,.,CASSALSRGNEKLFF,TGTGCCAGCAGTGCCCTTTCTAGGGGTAATGAAAAACTGTTTTTT
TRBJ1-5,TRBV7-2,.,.,CASSLQVSNQPQHF,TGTGCCAGCAGCTTACAGGTTAGCAATCAGCCCCAGCATTTT
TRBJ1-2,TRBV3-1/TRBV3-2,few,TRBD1,CASSQTGTGRGYGYTF,TGTGCCAGCAGCCAAACCGGGACAGGGCGGGGCTATGGCTACACCTTC
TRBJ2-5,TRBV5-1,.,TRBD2,CASSSGGPFETQYF,TGCGCCAGCAGCTCGGGGGGGCCCTTCGAGACCCAGTACTTC
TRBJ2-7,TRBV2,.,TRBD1,CASRGDRGAYEQYF,TGTGCCAGCAGGGGGGACAGGGGGGCCTACGAGCAGTACTTC
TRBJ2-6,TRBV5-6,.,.,CASSSSLAGSSGANVLTF,TGTGCCAGCAGCTCATCCCTAGCAGGCAGCTCTGGGGCCAACGTCCTGACTTTC
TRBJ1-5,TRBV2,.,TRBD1,CASSPGTANQPQHF,TGTGCCAGCAGTCCCGGGACAGCGAATCAGCCCCAGCATTTT
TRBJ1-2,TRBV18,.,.,CASSPNRDGYTF,TGTGCCAGCTCACCAAACAGGGACGGCTACACCTTC
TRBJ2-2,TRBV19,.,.,CASSIAYRITPNTGELFF,TGTGCCAGTAGTATAGCATACAGGATAACACCCAACACCGGGGAGCTGTTTTTT
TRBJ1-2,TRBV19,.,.,CASRSRSRMNYGYTF,TGTGCCAGTAGGTCTCGGAGCCGGATGAACTATGGCTACACCTTC
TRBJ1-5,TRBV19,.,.,CASSMGGFQPQHF,TGTGCCAGTAGTATGGGAGGGTTTCAGCCCCAGCATTTT